The present TCR beta chain was sequenced within a study of cytomegalovirus exposure and HLA in healthy donors. Study observations and caveats: Earlier results showed most TCR beta V segments being productive about 87% or about 30% of the time.

Concerning this clone itself: Its antigen is still unknown.

The V gene's germline CDR1 is SEHNR and CDR2 FQNEAQ (reference sequence). Trimming shortened V by 5 bases and J by 7 bases, and 11 bases separated the two germline ends. This CDR3 has 13 residues. Use of 60 Vbeta and 13 Jbeta primers characterized the PCR. Assay: immunoSEQ multiplex PCR; the TCRdb copy retains only in-frame clones and omits some. The table records around 190,000 clones, more than 75% of them present only once. The V gene is TRBV7-9, the J gene TRBJ1-4, with D unresolved. Sequencing was performed on PBMCs. The sequence was obtained from a woman in her 50s in good health and CMV-seronegative. The CDR3 DNA reads as TGTGCCAGCAGCCGAGGCGTAGGTGAAAAACTGTTTTTT. This gives the protein CASSRGVGEKLFF.